This passage covers 28 T cell receptor beta chains from one sample sequenced in a study of T-cell memory formation after mild COVID-19. TCRdb used MiXCR to reprocess the 5' RACE reads, holding one entry per CDR3 protein. The sample has fewer than 15,000 distinct CDR3 sequences, more than 12% seen once; the top ten hold roughly 56%. Sequenced: PBMCs or a T cell subset sorted from them (not recorded which). The source of these receptors is a man younger than 35 who had mild COVID-19 (a few samples of this study predate the infection). Cell type and time point are not known.

This chain links TRBV2 with TRBJ2-5, with D perhaps TRBD1 or TRBD2 (6 bases each). Germline V lookup: CDR1 SNHLY, CDR2 FYNNEI. V lost 5 bases and J lost 3, with 28 bases in between. The CDR3 runs 19 residues. The CDR3 protein is CASSRSRGEAARDEETQYF. CDR3 in DNA: TGTGCCAGCAGTCGATCAAGGGGGGAGGCAGCTCGGGACGAAGAGACCCAGTACTTC.

This clonotype was detected many times. The chain combines TRBV2 with TRBJ1-1; possible D gene TRBD1, 6 bases. There are 15 residues in the CDR3. Looked up from germline, CDR1 is SNHLY and CDR2 is FYNNEI. Trimming left V 2 bases short and J 0 bases short, with 10 bases between. The CDR3 DNA is TGTGCCAGCAGTGAAACCGGACAGATGAACACTGAAGCTTTCTTT. Translating it yields CASSETGQMNTEAFF.

This clonotype has at least ten counts. The J gene is TRBJ1-3, the V gene TRBV12-3 or TRBV12-4, with D tentatively TRBD1 (5 bases). The CDR3 totals 15 residues. V shed 4 bases and J shed 4 bases, with 14 bases lying between them. CDR3 loop: CASSSVTGAGNTIYF. CDR3 DNA sequence: TGTGCCAGCAGTTCGGTCACAGGAGCCGGAAACACCATATATTTT.

The chain combines TRBV25-1 with TRBJ2-1, with D tentatively TRBD1 or TRBD2 (6 bases each). The V end lost 5 bases, the J end lost 2 bases, and 16 bases lay between the germline ends. Germline V gene data show CDR1 as MGHDK and CDR2 as SYGVNS. CDR3 size: 16 residues. The CDR3 is CASSSSGGLTYNEQFF. The CDR3 DNA follows: TGTGCCAGCAGTTCTAGTGGGGGGCTCACCTACAATGAGCAGTTCTTC.

CDR3 protein: CASSRGRVNEKLFF. CDR3 sequence (DNA): TGCGCCAGCAGCCGGGGGAGGGTTAATGAAAAACTGTTTTTT. The chain has TRBV4-3 and TRBJ1-4; D possibly corresponds to TRBD1 (5 bases). From germline, CDR1 is LGHNA and CDR2 YSLEER. Trimming took 4 bases from V and 4 from J, leaving 10 bases between them. This CDR3 spans 14 amino acids.

Ten or more counts support this clonotype. This sequence joins TRBV20-1 and TRBJ1-2; unclear D gene. V shed 3 bases and J shed 5 bases, with 10 bases lying between them. Germline CDR1 and CDR2: DFQATT and SNEGSKA (reference sequence). The CDR3 is 12 residues long. CDR3 in amino acids: CSASRRDYGYTF. Written as DNA, the CDR3 is TGCAGTGCTAGTCGGAGGGATTATGGCTACACCTTC.

In this sample, this clonotype turned up many times. This chain uses TRBV15 with TRBJ2-2, with D unclear. The CDR3 consists of 14 residues. V lost 2 bases and J 5 bases, leaving 9 bases between the germline ends. The germline V gene encodes CDR1 LNHNV and CDR2 YYDKDF (reference sequence). The CDR3 DNA reads TGTGCCACCAGCAGAAAAGGGAAGACCGGGGAGCTGTTTTTT. Its protein is CATSRKGKTGELFF.

This clonotype was seen a few times. The V call is TRBV25-1, the J call TRBJ2-7, with D perhaps matching TRBD1 (5 bases). The germline V gene encodes CDR1 MGHDK and CDR2 SYGVNS. The length of the CDR3 is 12 residues. Trimming left V 6 bases short and J 2 bases short, with 8 bases between. The CDR3 DNA is TGTGCCAGCAGCCAGGGAACCTACGAGCAGTACGTC. Amino acids: CASSQGTYEQYV.

This clonotype was recorded at least ten times. The V and J genes are TRBV5-1 and TRBJ2-1; tentatively, D is TRBD2 (5 bases). Germline V gives CDR1 SGHRS, CDR2 YFSETQ. V was pared by 4 bases and J by 2 bases, with 13 bases between. The CDR3 loop spans 15 amino acids. The CDR3 coding sequence is TGCGCCAGCAGCCCGGACTTGAGCGCCTACAATGAGCAGTTCTTC. Protein product: CASSPDLSAYNEQFF.

This clonotype occurred a few times. The rearrangement joins TRBV5-1 to TRBJ1-4; possible D gene TRBD1, 5 bases. Between the trimmed V and J ends, which lost 0 bases and 1 base, there was a span of 10 bases. Looked up from germline, CDR1 is SGHRS and CDR2 is YFSETQ. The CDR3 is 16 residues long. CDR3 coding DNA: TGCGCCAGCAGCTTGGCCATCGGGGGAACTAATGAAAAACTGTTTTTT. It yields the protein CASSLAIGGTNEKLFF.

This clonotype was counted ten times or more. This chain connects TRBV7-9 to TRBJ2-7; no clear D gene. Germline V CDR1 and CDR2: SEHNR, FQNEAQ (reference sequence). Trimming removed 2 bases at V and 4 bases at J, with 9 bases between. CDR3 length: 13 residues. CDR3 sequence reads: CASSLNPPYEQYF. Written as DNA, the CDR3 is TGTGCCAGCAGCTTAAACCCCCCGTACGAGCAGTACTTC.

This clonotype was observed a few times. This chain links TRBV6-5 with TRBJ1-4; 7 positions agree with TRBD1. Germline CDR1 is MNHEY and CDR2 is SVGAGI. The CDR3 extends over 14 amino acids. The V segment lost 6 bases and the J segment 8 bases; nucleotides outside the gene matches: 9. The CDR3, as DNA: TGTGCCAGCAGGCCGGGACAGCCAGGAGAAAAACTGTTTTTT. Protein: CASRPGQPGEKLFF.

This clonotype was counted many times. The CDR3: CSVQGGNTEAFF. In DNA form, the CDR3 reads TGCAGCGTGCAAGGGGGGAACACTGAAGCTTTCTTT. V and J are TRBV29-1 and TRBJ1-1, with TRBD1 as a possible D gene (6 bases). Trimming removed 6 bases at V and 1 base at J, with 9 bases between. This CDR3 region has 12 residues. Germline V lookup: CDR1 SQVTM, CDR2 ANQGSEA.

CDR3 sequence (DNA): TGTGCCAGCAGCGTGGTATCCGGCCCTTCAGAGACCCAGTACTTC. It specifies CASSVVSGPSETQYF. This sequence joins TRBV9 and TRBJ2-5; D gene unclear. The CDR3 contains 15 residues. Between the trimmed V and J ends, which lost 2 bases and 4 bases, there was a span of 15 bases. Per germline, CDR1 SGDLS and CDR2 YYNGEE.

This clonotype occurred a few times. V and J are TRBV10-1 and TRBJ2-3, with TRBD1 identical over 7 bases. Germline assignment: CDR1 WNHNN and CDR2 SYGVQD (reference sequence). V lost 4 bases to trimming and J lost 6 bases; unmatched junction nucleotides: 10. The CDR3 length is 15 residues. CDR3 sequence: CASSVLSGRGDTQYF. DNA for the CDR3: TGCGCCAGCAGTGTGCTTTCGGGCAGGGGGGATACGCAGTATTTT.

This clonotype has ten or more counts. V usage is TRBV6-5 and J usage is TRBJ2-7, with 9 bases fitting TRBD2. V lost 6 bases and J lost 1; bases outside the gene matches: 7. CDR1 and CDR2 (germline): MNHEY, SVGAGI. The length of the CDR3 is 15 residues. The DNA for the CDR3 is TGTGCCAGCAGCCGCGCGGGGGGGCAATCCTACGAGCAGTACTTC. Residues: CASSRAGGQSYEQYF.

The table lists this clonotype with many counts. The chain links TRBV6-2 or TRBV6-3 to TRBJ2-6; D possibly matches TRBD1 or TRBD2 (5 bases each). This CDR3 has 16 residues. Looked up from germline, CDR1 is MNHEY and CDR2 is SVGEGT. V was trimmed by 4 bases and J by 5 bases, leaving 15 bases between them. Here the CDR3 reads CASSWSGLFRANVLTF. In DNA form, the CDR3 reads TGTGCCAGCAGTTGGTCGGGGCTCTTTCGGGCCAACGTCCTGACTTTC.

This clonotype was seen at least ten times. The rearrangement uses TRBV5-1 and TRBJ1-6; 8 nucleotides agree with TRBD1. The CDR3 consists of 15 residues. In germline, CDR1 is SGHRS, CDR2 YFSETQ. The ends lost 1 base at V and 14 bases at J; junction bases unmatched: 11. This CDR3 reads CASSLWGQASGSLHF. The CDR3 DNA follows: TGCGCCAGCAGCTTGTGGGGACAGGCCAGTGGGTCCCTCCACTTT.

The chain links TRBV11-2 to TRBJ2-7; D possibly matches TRBD1 or TRBD2 (5 bases each). Germline assignment: CDR1 SGHAT and CDR2 FQNNGV. The V gene lost 5 bases and the J gene lost 2 bases, with 13 bases spanning the gap. The CDR3 covers 14 residues. Here the CDR3 DNA reads TGTGCCAGCAGCCCCTCGGGGCATCCCTACGAGCAGTACTTC. This encodes CASSPSGHPYEQYF.

This clonotype appeared many times. The chain recombines TRBV5-1 with TRBJ2-5; D gene ambiguous. The germline V and J ends were trimmed by 5 bases and 2 bases, with 7 bases remaining between them. The CDR3 is 12 residues long. Germline V gives CDR1 SGHRS, CDR2 YFSETQ. In DNA, the CDR3 is TGCGCCAGCAGAACATTTCAAGAGACCCAGTACTTC. This gives the protein CASRTFQETQYF.

This clonotype was observed many times. The chain has TRBV29-1 and TRBJ2-3, with D perhaps TRBD1 (7 bases). The CDR3 loop spans 16 amino acids. The V end lost 2 bases, the J end lost 4 bases, and 19 bases lay between the germline ends. CDR1 and CDR2 from the germline V gene are SQVTM and ANQGSEA. The CDR3 region is CSVELRGDRDADTQYF. DNA for the CDR3: TGCAGCGTTGAATTGAGGGGGGACAGAGATGCAGATACGCAGTATTTT.

This clonotype has ten or more counts. V usage is TRBV27 and J usage is TRBJ1-1, with D possibly TRBD1 on 5 matching bases. The CDR3 spans 13 residues. The V gene's germline CDR1 is MNHEY and CDR2 SMNVEV (reference sequence). V dropped 2 bases and J dropped 4 bases, with 8 bases sitting between them. CDR3 sequence: CASSLARGTEAFF. The CDR3 DNA is TGTGCCAGCAGTTTAGCGAGGGGCACTGAAGCTTTCTTT.

This clonotype appeared many times. The V and J genes are TRBV5-1 and TRBJ1-1; D not resolved. The CDR3 is 14 amino acids. Trimming removed 0 bases from V and 4 bases from J, with 10 bases in between. Germline V gives CDR1 SGHRS, CDR2 YFSETQ. CDR3 amino acids: CASSLGRDGTEAFF. The CDR3 DNA sequence: TGCGCCAGCAGCTTGGGTCGGGATGGCACTGAAGCTTTCTTT.

This clonotype was observed at least ten times. The gene calls are TRBV7-6 and TRBJ2-3; TRBD1 matches 7 bases. This CDR3 has 16 residues. Unmatched junction bases numbered 8, after V lost 1 base and J lost 4 bases. Germline V lookup: CDR1 SGHVS, CDR2 FNYEAQ. The CDR3 DNA reads TGTGCCAGCAGCTTAGAGGGGGCTGGGGGCCCAGATACGCAGTATTTT. Residues: CASSLEGAGGPDTQYF.

This clonotype showed up just a few times. The V and J genes are TRBV3-1 and TRBJ2-6; D is unclear. The CDR3 totals 16 residues. The germline gives CDR1 LGHDT, CDR2 YNNKEL (reference sequence). Trimming pared 4 bases from V and 3 bases from J, leaving 13 bases between. CDR3 in DNA: TGTGCCAGCAGCCCCCCTTGGGCGATTGGGGCCAACGTCCTGACTTTC. Residues: CASSPPWAIGANVLTF.

This clonotype was counted once. The V call is TRBV6-5, the J call TRBJ2-7; D might be TRBD1 (6 bases). Between the trimmed V and J ends, which lost 6 bases and 1 base, there was a span of 13 bases. The CDR3 sequence is 14 residues long. CDR1 and CDR2 (germline): MNHEY, SVGAGI. Here the CDR3 reads CASSEGTISYEQYF. In DNA form, the CDR3 reads TGTGCCAGCAGCGAAGGGACAATTTCCTACGAGCAGTACTTC.

The chain uses TRBV6-4 and TRBJ2-1; D is perhaps TRBD1 or TRBD2 (5 bases each). CDR1 is MRHNA, CDR2 SNTAGT, per germline. This CDR3 has 14 residues. Trimming took 2 bases from V and 7 from J, leaving 12 bases between them. The CDR3 loop is CASSDEGPENEQFF. In DNA form, the CDR3 reads TGTGCCAGCAGTGACGAGGGGCCGGAGAATGAGCAGTTCTTC.

This clonotype was seen at least ten times. The gene calls are TRBV28 and TRBJ2-1, with no clear D. This CDR3 spans 15 amino acids. Trimming took 3 bases from V and 0 from J, leaving 9 bases between them. Looked up from germline, CDR1 is MDHEN and CDR2 is SYDVKM. CDR3 protein: CASSLLWRSYNEQFF. CDR3 DNA sequence: TGTGCCAGCAGTTTGTTATGGCGCTCCTACAATGAGCAGTTCTTC.